The T cell receptor (beta chain) under discussion was sequenced for a study of T cell repertoires in ileal Crohn's disease. Looking at the study overall: Patients had a median approximately 8-year disease duration, and over 30% were active smokers. Study observations and caveats: Endoscopic recurrence occurred in every patient whose clonality exceeded 26.8%.

Profiled with immunoSEQ multiplex PCR; TCRdb holds only in-frame clones, not every one. The table includes 1,700 or so clones, around 90% detected once. There are 13 residues in the CDR3. The germline V gene encodes CDR1 SGHAT and CDR2 FQNNGV. With V trimmed by 5 bases and J by 4 bases, 1 base remained unmatched. Points on this clone: What it recognizes is unknown.

Indicated time point: inflamed ileum from the surgical specimen. The source of this sequence is an adult with Crohn's disease. The sequenced sample was ileal tissue. The chain combines TRBV11-2 with TRBJ2-7; 11 bases line up with TRBD2. The DNA for the CDR3 is TGTGCCAGCAGCCGGACTAGCGGGTACGAGCAGTACTTC. Encoded protein: CASSRTSGYEQYF.